This T cell receptor (beta chain) was obtained from a study of breast tumors, draining lymph nodes, adjacent tissues. Samples came from axillary lymph nodes draining the breast cancer. The CDR3 runs to 15 residues. Germline CDR1 and CDR2: SGHTA and FQGTGA. Trimming cost V 5 bases and J 6 bases, with 16 bases left between them. One entry per CDR3 protein, called by TCRdb with MiXCR from the multiplex PCR reads. The sample yields under 350,000 distinct CDR3 sequences, about 30% seen once. This clonotype has at least ten counts. This chain uses TRBV7-3 with TRBJ2-2; D may correspond to TRBD1 or TRBD2 (6 bases each). Sequencing was carried out using axillary lymph node tissue. This receptor was obtained from a female donor with breast cancer. Some clones in this sample may be carry-over from other donors' samples. DNA of the CDR3: TGTGCCAGCAGCGTCAGGGGAGGCGTGGCCGGGGAGCTGTTTTTT. Amino acid sequence: CASSVRGGVAGELFF.